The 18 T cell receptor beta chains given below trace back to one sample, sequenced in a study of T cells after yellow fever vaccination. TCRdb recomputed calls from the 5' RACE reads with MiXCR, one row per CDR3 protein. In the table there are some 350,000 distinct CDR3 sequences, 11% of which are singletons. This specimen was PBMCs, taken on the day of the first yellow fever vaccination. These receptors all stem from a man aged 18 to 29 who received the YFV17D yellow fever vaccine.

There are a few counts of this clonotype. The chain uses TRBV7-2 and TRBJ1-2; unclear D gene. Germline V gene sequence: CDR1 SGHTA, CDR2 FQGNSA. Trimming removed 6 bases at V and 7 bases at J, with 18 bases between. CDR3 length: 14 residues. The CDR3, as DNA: TGTGCCAGCAGTCGACCCAGACCCCTGGGTGGCTACACCTTC. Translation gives CASSRPRPLGGYTF.

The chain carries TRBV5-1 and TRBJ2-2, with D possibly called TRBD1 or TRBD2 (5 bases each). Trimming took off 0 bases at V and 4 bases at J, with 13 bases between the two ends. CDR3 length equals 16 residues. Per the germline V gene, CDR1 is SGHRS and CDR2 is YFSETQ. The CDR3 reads CASSLGFGAGTGELFF. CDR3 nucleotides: TGCGCCAGCAGCTTGGGTTTCGGGGCTGGCACCGGGGAGCTGTTTTTT.

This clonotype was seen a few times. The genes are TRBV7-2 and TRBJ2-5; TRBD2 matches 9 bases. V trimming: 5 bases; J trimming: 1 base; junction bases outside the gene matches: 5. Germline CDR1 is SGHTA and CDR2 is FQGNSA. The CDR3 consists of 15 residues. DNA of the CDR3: TGTGCCAGCAGCCCGCGGGGGGGCTCCCAAGAGACCCAGTACTTC. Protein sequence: CASSPRGGSQETQYF.

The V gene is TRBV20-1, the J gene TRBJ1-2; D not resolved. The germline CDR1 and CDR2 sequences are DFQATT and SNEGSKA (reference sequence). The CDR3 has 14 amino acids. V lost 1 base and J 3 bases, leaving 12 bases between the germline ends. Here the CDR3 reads CSARGRAYDYGYTF. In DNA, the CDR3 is TGCAGTGCTAGAGGCCGGGCCTACGACTATGGCTACACCTTC.

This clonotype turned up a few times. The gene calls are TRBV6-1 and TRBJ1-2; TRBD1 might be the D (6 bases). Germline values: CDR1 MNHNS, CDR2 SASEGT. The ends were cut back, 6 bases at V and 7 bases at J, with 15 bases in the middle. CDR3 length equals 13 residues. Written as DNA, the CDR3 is TGTGCCAGCAGACCAATACAGGGTTCTGGCTACACCTTC. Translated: CASRPIQGSGYTF.

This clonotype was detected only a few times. The CDR3, as DNA: TGTGCCTGCCGCAGTTCGTGGGTGGAAGAGACCCAGTACTTC. Translation gives CACRSSWVEETQYF. The chain is built from TRBV28 and TRBJ2-5; D is unclear. Trimming pared 11 bases from V and 3 bases from J, leaving 19 bases between. CDR1 MDHEN and CDR2 SYDVKM come from the germline V gene. The CDR3 contains 14 residues.

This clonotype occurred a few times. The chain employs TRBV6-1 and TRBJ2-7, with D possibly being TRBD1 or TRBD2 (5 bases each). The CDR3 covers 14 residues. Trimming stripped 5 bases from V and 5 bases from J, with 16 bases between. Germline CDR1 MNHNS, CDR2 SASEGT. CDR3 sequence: CASSPNRDLHEQYF. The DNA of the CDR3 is TGTGCCAGCAGTCCGAACCGGGACCTCCACGAGCAGTACTTC.

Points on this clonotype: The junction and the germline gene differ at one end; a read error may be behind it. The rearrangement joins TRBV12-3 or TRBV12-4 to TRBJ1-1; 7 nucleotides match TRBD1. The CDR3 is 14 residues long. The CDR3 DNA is TGTGTCAGCAGTTTTTCAGGGGGGGATACTGAAGCTTTCTTT. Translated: CVSSFSGGDTEAFF.

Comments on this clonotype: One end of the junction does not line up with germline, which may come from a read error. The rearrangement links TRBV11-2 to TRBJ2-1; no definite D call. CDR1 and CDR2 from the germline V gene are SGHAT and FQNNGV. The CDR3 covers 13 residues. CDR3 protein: CASTLLRSPLFVF. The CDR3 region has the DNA TGTGCCAGCACCCTTCTGCGGTCCCCCCTCTTTGTCTTC.

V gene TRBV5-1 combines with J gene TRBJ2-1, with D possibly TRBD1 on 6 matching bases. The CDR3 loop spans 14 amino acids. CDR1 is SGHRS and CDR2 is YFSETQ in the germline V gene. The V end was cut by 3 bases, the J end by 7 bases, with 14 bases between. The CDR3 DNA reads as TGCGCCAGCAGCTCCGGTACCCAGGGGAATGAGCAGTTCTTC. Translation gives CASSSGTQGNEQFF.

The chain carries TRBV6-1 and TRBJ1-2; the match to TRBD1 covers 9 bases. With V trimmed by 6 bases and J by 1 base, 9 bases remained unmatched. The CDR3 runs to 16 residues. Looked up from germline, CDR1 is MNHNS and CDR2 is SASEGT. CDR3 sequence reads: CASSLAGTGLNYGYTF. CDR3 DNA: TGTGCCAGCAGCCTAGCCGGGACAGGGCTTAACTATGGCTACACCTTC.

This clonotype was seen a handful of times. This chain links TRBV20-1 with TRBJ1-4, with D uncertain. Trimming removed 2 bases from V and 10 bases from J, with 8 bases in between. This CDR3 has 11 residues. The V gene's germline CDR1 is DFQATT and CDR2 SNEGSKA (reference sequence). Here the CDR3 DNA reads TGCAGTGCTAGACTGGGTGGAAAACTGTTTTTT. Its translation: CSARLGGKLFF.

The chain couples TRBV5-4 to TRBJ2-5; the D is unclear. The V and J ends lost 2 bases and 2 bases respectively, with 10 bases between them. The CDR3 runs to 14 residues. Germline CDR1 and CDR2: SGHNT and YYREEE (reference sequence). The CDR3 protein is CASSLPPPQETQYF. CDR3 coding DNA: TGTGCCAGCAGCTTACCCCCCCCGCAAGAGACCCAGTACTTC. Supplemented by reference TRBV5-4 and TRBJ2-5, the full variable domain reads ETGVTQSPTHLIKTRGQQVTLRCSSQSGHNTVSWYQQALGQGPQFIFQYYREEENGRGNFPPRFSGLQFPNYSSELNVNALELDDSALYLCASSLPPPQETQYFGPGTRLLVL.

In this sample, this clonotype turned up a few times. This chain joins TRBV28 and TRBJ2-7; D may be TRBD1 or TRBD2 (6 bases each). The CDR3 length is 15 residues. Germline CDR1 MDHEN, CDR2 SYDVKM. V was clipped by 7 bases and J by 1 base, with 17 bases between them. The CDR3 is CASTKWGAGSYEQYF. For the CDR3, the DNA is TGTGCCAGCACCAAGTGGGGGGCAGGGTCCTACGAGCAGTACTTC.

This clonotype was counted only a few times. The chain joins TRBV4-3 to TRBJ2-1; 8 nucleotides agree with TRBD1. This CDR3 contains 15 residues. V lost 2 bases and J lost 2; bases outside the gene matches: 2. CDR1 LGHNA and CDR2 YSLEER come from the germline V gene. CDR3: CASSQRQGTYNEQFF. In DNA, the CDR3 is TGCGCCAGCAGCCAAAGACAGGGGACCTACAATGAGCAGTTCTTC.

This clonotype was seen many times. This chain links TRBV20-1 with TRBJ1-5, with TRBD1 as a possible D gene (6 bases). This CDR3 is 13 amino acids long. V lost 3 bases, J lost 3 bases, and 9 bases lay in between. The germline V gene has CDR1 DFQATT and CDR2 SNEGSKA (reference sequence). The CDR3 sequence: CSARTGVNQPQHF. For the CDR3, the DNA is TGCAGTGCTAGGACAGGCGTCAATCAGCCCCAGCATTTT.

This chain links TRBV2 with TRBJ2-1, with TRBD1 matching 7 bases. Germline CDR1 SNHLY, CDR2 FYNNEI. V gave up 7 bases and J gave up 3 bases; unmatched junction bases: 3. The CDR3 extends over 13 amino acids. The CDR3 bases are TGTGCCAGCACCCGGGACAGCTACAATGAGCAGTTCTTC. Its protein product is CASTRDSYNEQFF.

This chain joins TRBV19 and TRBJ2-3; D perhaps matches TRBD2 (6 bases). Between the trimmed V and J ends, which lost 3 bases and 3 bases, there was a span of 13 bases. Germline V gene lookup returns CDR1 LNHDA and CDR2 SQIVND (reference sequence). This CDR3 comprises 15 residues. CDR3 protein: CASSISGGRTDTQYF. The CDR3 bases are TGTGCCAGTAGTATTTCCGGGGGAAGGACAGATACGCAGTATTTT.